This record looks at one TCR beta chain sequence and its context. The data stem from a study of T cell changes during pregnancy in multiple sclerosis. TCRdb's copy holds only in-frame clones and misses some; the assay was immunoSEQ multiplex PCR. The table records 65,000 to 75,000 clones, more than 75% of them present only once. Germline CDR1 reads SNHLY; CDR2 reads FYNNEI. V was clipped by 3 bases and J by 6 bases, with 17 bases between them. CDR3 length: 15 amino acids. This sequence originates from a female donor in good health, enrolled as a control in a pregnancy study. J is TRBJ1-1 and V is TRBV2; the D is unclear. Source: peripheral blood, taken in the third trimester of pregnancy. The CDR3 nucleotides are TGTGCCAGCAGTGATGCCCCTAGAGGGATGGCTGAAGCTTTCTTT. This encodes CASSDAPRGMAEAFF. Looking up the rest from reference TRBV2 and TRBJ1-1 gives the full variable domain: EPEVTQTPSHQVTQMGQEVILRCVPISNHLYFYWYRQILGQKVEFLVSFYNNEISEKSEIFDDQFSVERPDGSNFTLKIRSTKLEDSAMYFCASSDAPRGMAEAFFGQGTRLTVV.